This is a list of T cell receptor beta chains from one sample in a study of tumor-infiltrating T cells and Merkel cell polyomavirus. Assay: immunoSEQ multiplex PCR; the TCRdb copy retains only in-frame clones and omits some. Among 24,000 or so clones listed, about 90% were seen once. Specimen: lymph node tissue. Receptor source: a man aged 50 to 59 with Merkel cell carcinoma. CDR3s include the opening cysteine and the closing phenylalanine or tryptophan. Each record gives: CDR3 protein, CDR3 DNA, J gene, V gene, D gene, clone size. D genes are given only for firm matches. Part of the rows lack a size; the others show once, few, many or a class for expanded clones.

CDR3: CASSEAVGAGGNTIYF
DNA: TGTGCCAGCAGTGAAGCCGTAGGGGCAGGGGGAAACACCATATATTTT
J: TRBJ1-3
V: TRBV6-1
D: NA
size: few

CDR3: CASSFQGGLQETQYF
DNA: TGTGCCAGCAGCTTTCAGGGGGGACTTCAAGAGACCCAGTACTTC
J: TRBJ2-5
V: TRBV11-2
D: NA
size: NA

CDR3: CASSLDRGGNTIYF
DNA: TGCGCCAGCAGCTTGGACAGGGGTGGAAACACCATATATTTT
J: TRBJ1-3
V: TRBV5-1
D: TRBD1
size: NA

CDR3: CASSARGGDYTF
DNA: TGTGCCAGCAGTGCCCGGGGGGGCGACTACACCTTC
J: TRBJ1-2
V: TRBV2
D: NA
size: NA

CDR3: CASRAGQGRDEQFF
DNA: TGTGCCAGCAGAGCCGGACAGGGGAGGGATGAGCAGTTCTTC
J: TRBJ2-1
V: TRBV21-1
D: NA
size: NA

CDR3: CASSFTKPTVSYNSPLHF
DNA: TGTGCCAGCAGCTTCACGAAACCTACAGTCTCCTATAATTCACCCCTCCACTTT
J: TRBJ1-6
V: TRBV5-8
D: NA
size: NA

CDR3: CSVELLEANEQFF
DNA: TGCAGCGTTGAACTTCTTGAGGCCAATGAGCAGTTCTTC
J: TRBJ2-1
V: TRBV29-1
D: NA
size: NA

CDR3: CASSLVGNYGYTF
DNA: TGTGCCAGCAGCTTAGTTGGCAACTATGGCTACACCTTC
J: TRBJ1-2
V: TRBV11-1
D: NA
size: NA

CDR3: CATSRDPGTSGGANRFF
DNA: TGTGCCACCAGCAGAGACCCCGGTACTAGCGGGGGGGCCAATAGGTTCTTC
J: TRBJ2-1
V: TRBV15
D: TRBD2
size: NA

CDR3: CASSVTVASGGYEQYF
DNA: TGTGCCAGCAGCGTTACGGTGGCCAGCGGGGGGTACGAGCAGTACTTC
J: TRBJ2-7
V: TRBV5-6
D: TRBD2
size: NA

CDR3: CAWSVPAGGQNEQFF
DNA: TGTGCCTGGAGTGTCCCTGCGGGGGGGCAGAATGAGCAGTTCTTC
J: TRBJ2-1
V: TRBV30
D: TRBD2
size: NA

CDR3: CASRPGAEFEAFF
DNA: TGTGCCAGCAGACCTGGGGCAGAGTTTGAAGCTTTCTTT
J: TRBJ1-1
V: TRBV7-2
D: NA
size: NA

CDR3: CASGYTGGPGELFF
DNA: TGTGCTAGTGGTTACACAGGGGGCCCCGGGGAGCTGTTTTTT
J: TRBJ2-2
V: TRBV12-5
D: TRBD1
size: NA

CDR3: CASRSAGYNEQFF
DNA: TGTGCCAGCAGAAGCGCGGGGTACAATGAGCAGTTCTTC
J: TRBJ2-1
V: TRBV4-2
D: NA
size: NA

CDR3: CASSKIQGTTNEKLFF
DNA: TGTGCCAGCAGTAAGATACAGGGGACAACTAATGAAAAACTGTTTTTT
J: TRBJ1-4
V: TRBV27
D: TRBD1
size: NA

CDR3: CASSSGGGNAGNTIYF
DNA: TGTGCCAGCAGTTCCGGGGGGGGTAATGCTGGAAACACCATATATTTT
J: TRBJ1-3
V: TRBV28
D: NA
size: NA

CDR3: CASSPLAEGTDTQYF
DNA: TGCGCCAGCAGCCCTTTAGCGGAAGGCACAGATACGCAGTATTTT
J: TRBJ2-3
V: TRBV4-1
D: NA
size: NA

CDR3: CASSLFGLNNEQFF
DNA: TGTGCCAGCAGTTTATTTGGCTTGAACAATGAGCAGTTCTTC
J: TRBJ2-1
V: TRBV27
D: NA
size: NA

CDR3: CASSDPGRETQYF
DNA: TGTGCCAGCAGTGACCCGGGAAGAGAGACCCAGTACTTC
J: TRBJ2-5
V: TRBV6-1
D: NA
size: NA

CDR3: CAWKVSVGGTDTQYF
DNA: TGTGCCTGGAAGGTTAGCGTGGGGGGAACAGATACGCAGTATTTT
J: TRBJ2-3
V: TRBV30
D: NA
size: medium-sized

CDR3: CASKVRTGGGLAGIQETQYF
DNA: TGCGCCAGCAAAGTCCGGACAGGCGGGGGACTAGCGGGTATCCAAGAGACCCAGTACTTC
J: TRBJ2-5
V: TRBV5-1
D: TRBD2
size: NA

CDR3: CASSLSGAEETQYF
DNA: TGTGCCAGCAGTCTCTCCGGAGCCGAAGAGACCCAGTACTTC
J: TRBJ2-5
V: TRBV6-5
D: NA
size: NA

CDR3: CASSPQDLSYEQYF
DNA: TGTGCCAGCAGCCCACAGGACCTCTCCTACGAGCAGTACTTC
J: TRBJ2-7
V: TRBV6-6
D: NA
size: NA

CDR3: CASSLVLAGGLRETQYF
DNA: TGTGCCAGCAGCTTAGTACTAGCGGGAGGGCTAAGGGAGACCCAGTACTTC
J: TRBJ2-5
V: TRBV7-9
D: TRBD2
size: NA

CDR3: CASSLDLGTDTQYF
DNA: TGTGCCAGCAGCTTAGATCTAGGAACAGATACGCAGTATTTT
J: TRBJ2-3
V: TRBV11-3
D: NA
size: NA

CDR3: CASSFSSGTLSYEQYF
DNA: TGTGCCAGCAGCTTCTCATCCGGGACTCTTTCCTACGAGCAGTACTTC
J: TRBJ2-7
V: TRBV7-9
D: NA
size: NA

CDR3: CAISESVLSGVVSYEQYF
DNA: TGTGCCATCAGTGAGTCGGTTCTGAGCGGGGTAGTCTCCTACGAGCAGTACTTC
J: TRBJ2-7
V: TRBV10-3
D: TRBD2
size: NA

CDR3: CASSLEGYQPQHF
DNA: TGTGCCAGTAGTCTGGAGGGGTATCAGCCCCAGCATTTT
J: TRBJ1-5
V: TRBV28
D: NA
size: NA

CDR3: CASSLGGAHYEQYF
DNA: TGTGCCAGCAGCTTAGGGGGGGCCCACTACGAGCAGTACTTC
J: TRBJ2-7
V: TRBV5-6
D: NA
size: few

CDR3: CAWSVLETQYF
DNA: TGTGCCTGGAGTGTACTCGAGACCCAGTACTTC
J: TRBJ2-5
V: TRBV30
D: NA
size: NA

CDR3: CSGSRVGGNTGELFF
DNA: TGCAGCGGGTCGCGGGTAGGGGGGAACACCGGGGAGCTGTTTTTT
J: TRBJ2-2
V: TRBV29-1
D: NA
size: NA

CDR3: CASSFLRDRGTTGELFF
DNA: TGCGCCAGCAGCTTCCTCCGGGACAGGGGTACCACCGGGGAGCTGTTTTTT
J: TRBJ2-2
V: TRBV5-1
D: TRBD1
size: NA

CDR3: CASSLSSGGDLLAQYF
DNA: TGTGCCAGCAGTTTATCTAGCGGGGGGGACTTATTGGCCCAGTACTTC
J: TRBJ2-5
V: TRBV28
D: TRBD2
size: NA

CDR3: CASSYGQWGTDTQYF
DNA: TGTGCCAGCAGTTACGGACAGTGGGGGACAGATACGCAGTATTTT
J: TRBJ2-3
V: TRBV27
D: NA
size: NA

CDR3: CAPEAGSTEAFF
DNA: TGTGCCCCCGAGGCAGGGTCCACTGAAGCTTTCTTT
J: TRBJ1-1
V: TRBV10-3
D: NA
size: NA

CDR3: CASSPGGANEKLFF
DNA: TGTGCCAGTAGTCCGGGGGGTGCTAATGAAAAACTGTTTTTT
J: TRBJ1-4
V: TRBV19
D: NA
size: NA

CDR3: CASSSGQGTEAFF
DNA: TGTGCCAGCAGCTCGGGACAGGGGACTGAAGCTTTCTTT
J: TRBJ1-1
V: TRBV7-9
D: TRBD1
size: NA

CDR3: CASLRGSTIYF
DNA: TGTGCCTCTCTACGGGGAAGCACCATATATTTT
J: TRBJ1-3
V: TRBV28
D: NA
size: NA

CDR3: CASSLGDTLYEQYF
DNA: TGTGCCAGCAGCTTGGGGGACACCCTCTACGAGCAGTACTTC
J: TRBJ2-7
V: TRBV5-5
D: NA
size: once

CDR3: CASTMDSSSYNEQFF
DNA: TGTGCCAGCACCATGGACTCCAGCTCCTACAATGAGCAGTTCTTC
J: TRBJ2-1
V: TRBV9
D: NA
size: NA

CDR3: CASRGVRAGELFF
DNA: TGTGCCAGCAGGGGAGTTAGGGCCGGGGAGCTGTTTTTT
J: TRBJ2-2
V: TRBV2
D: NA
size: NA

CDR3: CAISGRGTGSDTQYF
DNA: TGTGCCATCAGTGGGAGAGGGACAGGTTCAGATACGCAGTATTTT
J: TRBJ2-3
V: TRBV10-3
D: TRBD1
size: once

CDR3: CASGLGTGPYIQYF
DNA: TGTGCTAGTGGTTTGGGGACAGGGCCCTACATTCAGTACTTC
J: TRBJ2-4
V: TRBV12-5
D: TRBD1
size: once

CDR3: CASSLARGSYEQYF
DNA: TGCGCCAGCAGCTTGGCCCGGGGCTCCTACGAGCAGTACTTC
J: TRBJ2-7
V: TRBV5-1
D: NA
size: NA

CDR3: CASSLNRDNEQFF
DNA: TGTGCCAGCAGCTTAAACCGAGACAATGAGCAGTTCTTC
J: TRBJ2-1
V: TRBV11-1
D: NA
size: NA

CDR3: CASSFRRDGTDTQYF
DNA: TGTGCCAGCAGTTTTCGGAGGGACGGCACAGATACGCAGTATTTT
J: TRBJ2-3
V: TRBV11-2
D: NA
size: NA

CDR3: CASSPGQGPYEQYF
DNA: TGTGCCAGCTCACCAGGACAAGGTCCCTACGAGCAGTACTTC
J: TRBJ2-7
V: TRBV18
D: NA
size: NA

CDR3: CASSPGIDTQYF
DNA: TGTGCCAGCAGCCCGGGGATCGATACGCAGTATTTT
J: TRBJ2-3
V: TRBV7-6
D: NA
size: NA